This paragraph covers one T cell receptor beta chain sequence. Its specificity is unknown. An end of the junction differs from the germline gene, which may be a read error. Only in-frame clones appear in the TCRdb table, and some are missing; sequencing was by immunoSEQ multiplex PCR. The sample consists of about 160,000 clones, 81% of them appearing once. This record belongs to a study of cytotoxic CD8 clonotypes in ibrutinib-treated CLL. Study findings and constraints: Sampling times (in sustained-remission versus progressing patients) were not the same.

This clonotype originated in a human donor with chronic lymphocytic leukemia. The material sequenced was PBMCs, taken after 12 months of ibrutinib treatment.

CDR3 sequence: CASSPDRGGYTIYF. The CDR3 nucleotides are TGTGCCAGTAGTCCAGACAGGGGTGGATACACCATATATTTT. The rearrangement uses TRBV19 and TRBJ1-3; 8 bases match TRBD1. The germline gives CDR1 LNHDA, CDR2 SQIVND (reference sequence). The CDR3 sequence is 14 residues long. Using reference TRBV19 and TRBJ1-3 for the parts outside the CDR3, the full variable domain is DGGITQSPKYLFRKEGQNVTLSCEQNLNHDAMYWYRQDPGQGLRLIYYSQIVNDFQKGDIAEGYSVSREKKESFPLTVTSAQKNPTAFYLCASSPDRGGYTIYFGEGSWLTVV.